This T cell receptor (beta chain) was sequenced for a study of T-cell reconstitution after alpha-beta-depleted transplantation in children. Study-wide results and caveats: High day-60 TCRbeta diversity in some patients came from surviving recipient T cells and thymic progenitors. Most T-cell counts and diversity one year after the transplant came from T cells that were newly produced. At around two months after transplant, the alpha-beta T cells were reportedly derived from several hundred expanded clones that came from non-depleted graft cells.

This clonotype appeared a few times. Its specificity is unknown. As it was prepared, the TCRbeta library received unique molecular identifiers. A single record per CDR3 protein comes from TCRdb applying MiXCR to the PCR reads. Altogether about 280,000 distinct CDR3 sequences are present, roughly 10% being singletons, with the ten largest covering about 20%. Germline V gene lookup returns CDR1 KGHSH and CDR2 LQKENI. CDR3 length equals 17 residues. V was trimmed by 0 bases and J by 6 bases, leaving 18 bases between them. The material sequenced was peripheral blood, taken 180 days after TCRalphabeta/CD19-depleted stem cell transplant. The sequence was obtained from a male patient aged 2-15 years who had a stem cell transplant for chronic granulomatous disease, so the T cells may come from the graft donor. This chain connects TRBV18 to TRBJ2-1; TRBD1 might be the D (6 bases). Here the CDR3 reads CASSPPRAQGPSNEQFF. DNA of the CDR3: TGTGCCAGCTCACCACCACGGGCACAGGGCCCTTCCAATGAGCAGTTCTTC.